The T cell receptor beta chain under discussion was sequenced for a study of CXCR3-negative and CXCR3-positive naive CD8 T cells. The libraries of TRB cDNA were prepared using 5' RACE with UMI labels. Reanalyzing the 5' RACE reads, TCRdb keeps one entry per CDR3 protein, without DNA. The table for this sample gives 45,000 to 55,000 distinct CDR3 sequences. The source of this sequence is a human donor in good health. Some clones in this sample may be carry-over from other donors' samples. Sequenced input: memory CD8+ T cells from blood.

CDR3 amino acids: CATSSSQMKGTEAFF. The chain uses TRBV15 and TRBJ1-1. The CDR3 has 15 amino acids. The germline gives CDR1 LNHNV, CDR2 YYDKDF (reference sequence).